These 7 T cell receptor beta chains originate from one sample sequenced in a study of blood T cell repertoires in COVID-19. Clones were sequenced by immunoSEQ multiplex PCR, and TCRdb holds only the in-frame ones, with some missing. The table lists over 90,000 clones, roughly 82% of them singletons. Sequencing was carried out using peripheral blood. The receptors were gathered from a man aged 45-65 years with active or convalescent COVID-19.

The chain's CDR3 is CASRRDRGSYNEQFF. In nucleotides, the CDR3 is TGTGCCAGCAGGAGGGACAGGGGGTCCTACAATGAGCAGTTCTTC. This chain uses TRBV2 with TRBJ2-1; TRBD1 agrees at 11 bases. The CDR3 has 15 amino acids. Germline CDR1 reads SNHLY; CDR2 reads FYNNEI. Germline trimming cut 6 bases from V and 1 base from J; bases unmatched to any gene: 2.

V usage is TRBV24-1 and J usage is TRBJ1-2, with D perhaps TRBD1 (5 bases). CDR3 length equals 14 residues. The ends were cut back, 3 bases at V and 1 base at J, with 8 bases in the middle. In germline, CDR1 is KGHDR, CDR2 SFDVKD. DNA of the CDR3: TGTGCCACCAGTGATCCGACAGTTAACTATGGCTACACCTTC. This gives the protein CATSDPTVNYGYTF.

This clone is a singleton in its sample. This rearrangement joins TRBV14 to TRBJ2-5; 11 nucleotides match TRBD1. The CDR3 is 15 residues long. Germline assignment: CDR1 SGHDN and CDR2 FVKESK. Losses at the gene ends were 4 bases for V and 5 bases for J; bases not matched to a gene: 6. The CDR3 bases are TGTGCCAGCAGCCCCCGGACAGGGGGCAGGGAGACCCAGTACTTC. The encoded protein is CASSPRTGGRETQYF.

The V gene is TRBV12-3 or TRBV12-4, the J gene TRBJ2-5; a weak D match, TRBD1 (5 bases). The length of the CDR3 is 13 residues. V was clipped by 7 bases and J by 3 bases, with 12 bases between them. Here the CDR3 reads CASTGRGEETQYF. In DNA form, the CDR3 reads TGTGCCAGCACAGGGCGCGGAGAAGAGACCCAGTACTTC.

The V and J genes are TRBV24-1 and TRBJ2-7, with TRBD2 matching 7 bases. The junction had 6 bases not matched to a gene; V was cut back by 5 bases and J by 6 bases. This CDR3 has 13 amino acids. Germline V lookup: CDR1 KGHDR, CDR2 SFDVKD. Here the CDR3 DNA reads TGTGCCACCAGTGCCGTGGGGGGGGTCGAGCAGTACTTC. Its translation: CATSAVGGVEQYF.

This chain connects TRBV7-8 to TRBJ1-6, with 7 bases fitting TRBD1. Germline V lookup: CDR1 SGHVS, CDR2 FQNEAQ. This CDR3 comprises 17 residues. V lost 2 bases, J lost 0 bases, and 4 bases stayed unmatched. For the CDR3, the DNA is TGTGCCAGCAGCTTACCAAGGACAGGCTCCTATAATTCACCCCTCCACTTT. This sequence encodes CASSLPRTGSYNSPLHF.

The chain recombines TRBV15 with TRBJ1-2; D is perhaps TRBD1 (5 bases). CDR1 is LNHNV, CDR2 YYDKDF, per germline (reference sequence). V lost 0 bases and J lost 6, with 8 bases in between. The CDR3 is 13 amino acids. In DNA, the CDR3 is TGTGCCACCAGCAGAGATCAAGGGGATGGCTACACCTTC. Translation gives CATSRDQGDGYTF. Supplemented by reference TRBV15 and TRBJ1-2, the full variable domain reads DAMVIQNPRYQVTQFGKPVTLSCSQTLNHNVMYWYQQKSSQAPKLLFHYYDKDFNNEADTPDNFQSRRPNTSFCFLDIRSPGLGDTAMYLCATSRDQGDGYTFGSGTRLTVV.